Listed below are T cell receptor beta chains from one sample, sequenced in a study of T cell repertoires in cytomegalovirus infection. These TCRs are of unknown antigen specificity. TCRdb itself ran the reads through MiXCR, one entry per CDR3 protein. This sample has fewer than 1,000,000 distinct CDR3 sequences, with around 29% found just once. The source was cultured CD8+ T cells from PBMCs, collected from culture after CMV antigen stimulation. The receptors stem from a human donor in good health (CMV status not recorded). Some clones in this sample may be carry-over from other donors' samples. Each CDR3 is given with its conserved first and last residue.

CASRRGGGNSPLHF	TRBV7-4	TRBJ1-6
CASSLEGGGYGYTF	TRBV7-8	TRBJ1-2
CASSLETGLKAYEQYF	TRBV7-4	TRBJ2-7
CATRIVESEGNTIYF	TRBV24-1	TRBJ1-3
CASSPPLAGFSNEQFF	TRBV5-4	TRBJ2-1
CAISEDVGAGYEQYF	TRBV10-3	TRBJ2-7
CATEGAHGELFF	TRBV10-3	TRBJ2-2
CASSGAWSNPLMYGYTF	TRBV6-1	TRBJ1-2
CASSPATGSPVDEQYF	TRBV18	TRBJ2-7
CASSIAPPANYGYTF	TRBV19	TRBJ1-2
CAINTGVTDTQYF	TRBV10-3	TRBJ2-3
CASSESLTDYNEQFF	TRBV2	TRBJ2-1
CASRSYYGYTF	TRBV5-4	TRBJ1-2
CASSSLATDTQYF	TRBV19	TRBJ2-3
CASSGFSGGPMEETQYF	TRBV12-3/TRBV12-4	TRBJ2-5
CASSPFGTEYYEQYF	TRBV28	TRBJ2-7
CASSEALRLAGGLETQYF	TRBV2	TRBJ2-5
CASSIGPGLAGVNNEQFF	TRBV19	TRBJ2-1
CASSLLGPSSPSDQPQHF	TRBV27	TRBJ1-5
CSVADYEQYF	TRBV29-1	TRBJ2-7
CASSKPTGAGELFF	TRBV12-3/TRBV12-4	TRBJ2-2
CSARLRTESSYEQYF	TRBV20-1	TRBJ2-7
CASSLGLLAYQETQYF	TRBV11-2	TRBJ2-5
CASSPYGSYNEQFF	TRBV27	TRBJ2-1
CASSRGTGEAKNIQYF	TRBV28	TRBJ2-4
CASSDSRGGTEAFF	TRBV6-4	TRBJ1-1